The 22 T cell receptor beta chains given below trace back to one sample, sequenced in a study of neurological immune-mediated disorders. Each CDR3 protein gets one entry after TCRdb re-called the 5' RACE reads with MiXCR. The sample lists 110,000 or so distinct CDR3 sequences; 3% to 3.5% were seen once. Sequencing was done on a sample of PBMCs. Source of these receptors: a woman aged 30 to 39 with multiple sclerosis.

In its sample, this clonotype was seen many times. The J gene is TRBJ1-1, the V gene TRBV5-1; 10 bases map to TRBD1. Germline CDR1 reads SGHRS; CDR2 reads YFSETQ. The CDR3 length is 14 residues. With V trimmed by 3 bases and J by 5 bases, 4 bases remained unmatched. In DNA, the CDR3 is TGCGCCAGCAGCTACCGGGACAGGGGTACTGAAGCTTTCTTT. Its protein product is CASSYRDRGTEAFF.

This clonotype was counted at least ten times. This chain links TRBV12-3 or TRBV12-4 with TRBJ2-5; no clear D gene. This CDR3 region has 11 residues. With 6 bases removed from V and 5 bases from J, the gap between germline ends came to 7 bases. The CDR3 spells CASSARETQYF. CDR3 coding DNA: TGTGCCAGCAGCGCAAGGGAGACCCAGTACTTC.

This clonotype was detected many times. The chain carries TRBV12-3 or TRBV12-4 and TRBJ1-1; tentatively, D is TRBD1 (6 bases). This CDR3 comprises 12 residues. V gave up 1 base and J gave up 11 bases, with 11 bases separating them. The CDR3 bases are TGTGCCAGCAGTTTAGAGCAGGGGCGCGCTTTCTTT. Translated, it gives CASSLEQGRAFF.

There are many counts of this clonotype. The rearrangement joins TRBV5-1 to TRBJ2-2; TRBD2 matches at 12 bases. Germline V CDR1 and CDR2: SGHRS, YFSETQ. This CDR3 spans 16 amino acids. V was clipped by 4 bases and J by 7 bases; unmatched bases: 8. The CDR3 DNA follows: TGCGCCAGCAGCCCCAGACTAGCGGGAGATCTCGGGGAGCTGTTTTTT. It encodes CASSPRLAGDLGELFF.

At least ten counts were recorded for this clonotype. This chain connects TRBV6-6 to TRBJ1-1, with D hard to call. The V gene's germline CDR1 is MNHNY and CDR2 SVGAGI (reference sequence). The CDR3 spans 15 residues. V was cut by 0 bases and J by 2 bases, with 10 bases left in between. CDR3 region: CASSYSPTANTEAFF. Written as DNA, the CDR3 is TGTGCCAGCAGTTACTCGCCAACAGCCAACACTGAAGCTTTCTTT.

At least ten counts were recorded for this clonotype. The V call is TRBV24-1, the J call TRBJ2-2; D is unclear. Germline V gene data show CDR1 as KGHDR and CDR2 as SFDVKD. CDR3 length equals 13 residues. Trimming pared 7 bases from V and 3 bases from J, leaving 8 bases between. The DNA for the CDR3 is TGTGCCACCAGGGCCCCGGACACCGGGGAGCTGTTTTTT. Amino acid sequence: CATRAPDTGELFF.

In its sample, this clonotype was seen a few times. The chain has TRBV4-3 and TRBJ1-1; D remains ambiguous. The CDR3 sequence is 15 residues long. The V end was cut by 4 bases, the J end by 2 bases, with 14 bases between. The germline V gene has CDR1 LGHNA and CDR2 YSLEER. CDR3 in DNA: TGCGCCAGCAGCCTAAGCGCAGGAGATAACACTGAAGCTTTCTTT. Translating it yields CASSLSAGDNTEAFF.

This clonotype has a count of ten or more. The chain carries TRBV12-3 or TRBV12-4 and TRBJ2-7, with D maybe TRBD2 (5 bases). The CDR3 contains 16 residues. The V and J ends lost 0 bases and 0 bases respectively, with 12 bases between them. The CDR3 is CASSLAPGSNSYEQYF. The CDR3 DNA sequence: TGTGCCAGCAGTTTAGCCCCGGGATCGAACTCCTACGAGCAGTACTTC.

This clonotype occurred many times. The genes are TRBV9 and TRBJ2-1, with a tentative D call TRBD1 (6 bases). This CDR3 has 15 amino acids. The ends were cut back, 6 bases at V and 3 bases at J, with 16 bases in the middle. Germline CDR1 is SGDLS and CDR2 is YYNGEE. CDR3 DNA sequence: TGTGCCAGCACCGTGGAGGACAGTATCTACAATGAGCAGTTCTTC. Its protein product is CASTVEDSIYNEQFF.

The sample holds many counts of this clonotype. The chain is built from TRBV20-1 and TRBJ1-2; TRBD1 matches at 8 bases. The CDR3 totals 15 residues. CDR1 is DFQATT, CDR2 SNEGSKA, per germline (reference sequence). V trimming: 0 bases; J trimming: 6 bases; junction bases outside the gene matches: 9. CDR3 protein: CSARDAQGESDGYTF. The CDR3 nucleotides read TGCAGTGCTAGAGACGCACAGGGGGAATCGGATGGCTACACCTTC.

The sample holds a few counts of this clonotype. Mismatch with germline at one junction end may stem from a read error. V is TRBV5-5 and J is TRBJ1-5; D is uncertain. The CDR3 contains 13 residues. The germline CDR1 and CDR2 sequences are SGHKS and YYEKEE (reference sequence). CDR3 sequence: CASSYSMNQTQNF. The CDR3 coding sequence is TGTGCCAGCAGCTATTCAATGAATCAGACCCAGAATTTT.

This clonotype was seen repeatedly, ten times or more. The rearrangement joins TRBV20-1 to TRBJ2-1; 7 nucleotides agree with TRBD2. The trim removed 5 bases at V and 3 bases at J, leaving 10 bases unmatched. Germline V gene sequence: CDR1 DFQATT, CDR2 SNEGSKA (reference sequence). CDR3 length equals 15 residues. CDR3: CSAQGVQRGYNEQFF. The CDR3 DNA reads as TGCAGTGCTCAGGGTGTGCAGCGGGGCTACAATGAGCAGTTCTTC.

This clonotype was recorded many times. V is TRBV19 and J is TRBJ2-5; a possible D gene is TRBD1 (5 bases). Trimming pared 5 bases from V and 1 base from J, leaving 14 bases between. Germline values: CDR1 LNHDA, CDR2 SQIVND (reference sequence). This CDR3 comprises 15 residues. CDR3 sequence (DNA): TGTGCCAGTAGTCCCGGCGGTGGGGCCCAAGAGACCCAGTACTTC. This sequence encodes CASSPGGGAQETQYF.

The chain employs TRBV5-1 and TRBJ2-3; D is undetermined. The V end lost 4 bases, the J end lost 0 bases, and 12 bases lay between the germline ends. From germline, CDR1 is SGHRS and CDR2 YFSETQ. The CDR3 covers 15 residues. CDR3 coding DNA: TGCGCCAGCAGCCAGGACGGAACTAGCACAGATACGCAGTATTTT. Translation: CASSQDGTSTDTQYF. The full variable domain, completed using reference TRBV5-1 and TRBJ2-3, is KAGVTQTPRYLIKTRGQQVTLSCSPISGHRSVSWYQQTPGQGLQFLFEYFSETQRNKGNFPGRFSGRQFSNSRSEMNVSTLELGDSALYLCASSQDGTSTDTQYFGPGTRLTVL.

The V gene is TRBV18, the J gene TRBJ2-6; 10 bases agree with TRBD1. Trimming cost V 6 bases and J 2 bases; bases outside gene matches: 4. Looked up from germline, CDR1 is KGHSH and CDR2 is LQKENI. The CDR3 is 16 residues long. CDR3 sequence reads: CASSPGTGAGANVLTF. Here the CDR3 DNA reads TGTGCCAGCTCGCCCGGGACAGGGGCTGGGGCCAACGTCCTGACTTTC.

There are many counts of this clonotype. This chain connects TRBV7-2 to TRBJ2-1; TRBD2 agrees at 8 bases. J was trimmed by 11 bases and V by 5 bases; bases with no gene match: 17. Per germline, CDR1 SGHTA and CDR2 FQGNSA. CDR3 size: 16 residues. CDR3 sequence: CASSPPGTREVRQQFF. For the CDR3, the DNA is TGTGCCAGCAGCCCCCCCGGGACTAGGGAGGTTAGGCAGCAGTTCTTC.

This clonotype was seen at least ten times. The rearrangement joins TRBV29-1 to TRBJ2-2, with D unresolved. The CDR3 loop spans 12 amino acids. V lost 4 bases and J lost 1, with 4 bases in between. Per the germline V gene, CDR1 is SQVTM and CDR2 is ANQGSEA. CDR3 DNA sequence: TGCAGCGTTGGGCAGAACACCGGGGAGCTGTTTTTT. Translated, it gives CSVGQNTGELFF.

This clonotype was found a few times. The chain has TRBV7-9 and TRBJ2-7; D may be TRBD2 (7 bases). The CDR3 spans 17 residues. CDR1 and CDR2 (germline): SEHNR, FQNEAQ (reference sequence). The V end was cut by 2 bases, the J end by 0 bases, with 17 bases between. The chain's CDR3 is CASSLSQGGGSSYEQYF. As DNA, the CDR3 is TGTGCCAGCAGCTTAAGTCAGGGAGGGGGAAGCTCCTACGAGCAGTACTTC.

The chain has TRBV7-2 and TRBJ1-2; TRBD1 agrees at 7 bases. V shed 8 bases, J shed 2 bases, and the junction held 11 bases outside the gene matches. CDR1 is SGHTA, CDR2 FQGNSA, per germline. The CDR3 totals 15 residues. CDR3 in amino acids: CASLRRDSGNYGYTF. The CDR3, as DNA: TGTGCCAGCCTCAGACGGGACAGCGGGAACTATGGCTACACCTTC.

This clonotype was observed many times. V usage is TRBV5-6 and J usage is TRBJ2-5; 7 positions match TRBD1. This CDR3 region has 14 residues. Looked up from germline, CDR1 is SGHDT and CDR2 is YYEEEE. V lost 3 bases to trimming and J lost 2 bases; unmatched junction nucleotides: 4. The CDR3 DNA reads TGTGCCAGCAGCTCTCGGGACAGTCAAGAGACCCAGTACTTC. It specifies CASSSRDSQETQYF.

This clonotype was detected ten times or more. The chain carries TRBV10-3 and TRBJ2-5; tentative D call: TRBD2 (5 bases). From germline, CDR1 is ENHRY and CDR2 SYGVKD. V lost 4 bases to trimming and J lost 1 base, with 10 bases between them. The CDR3 is made up of 14 amino acids. CDR3 residues: CAISAGNGQETQYF. In DNA form, the CDR3 reads TGTGCCATCAGTGCCGGGAACGGCCAAGAGACCCAGTACTTC.

This clonotype was observed at least ten times. J is TRBJ2-7 and V is TRBV20-1, with 8 nucleotides matching TRBD2. V trimming: 2 bases; J trimming: 7 bases; junction bases outside the gene matches: 10. CDR1 is DFQATT and CDR2 is SNEGSKA in the germline V gene (reference sequence). The length of the CDR3 is 14 residues. The CDR3 nucleotides are TGCAGTGCTAGATTTTCGGGGGGGTTATATGAGCAGTACTTC. This encodes CSARFSGGLYEQYF.